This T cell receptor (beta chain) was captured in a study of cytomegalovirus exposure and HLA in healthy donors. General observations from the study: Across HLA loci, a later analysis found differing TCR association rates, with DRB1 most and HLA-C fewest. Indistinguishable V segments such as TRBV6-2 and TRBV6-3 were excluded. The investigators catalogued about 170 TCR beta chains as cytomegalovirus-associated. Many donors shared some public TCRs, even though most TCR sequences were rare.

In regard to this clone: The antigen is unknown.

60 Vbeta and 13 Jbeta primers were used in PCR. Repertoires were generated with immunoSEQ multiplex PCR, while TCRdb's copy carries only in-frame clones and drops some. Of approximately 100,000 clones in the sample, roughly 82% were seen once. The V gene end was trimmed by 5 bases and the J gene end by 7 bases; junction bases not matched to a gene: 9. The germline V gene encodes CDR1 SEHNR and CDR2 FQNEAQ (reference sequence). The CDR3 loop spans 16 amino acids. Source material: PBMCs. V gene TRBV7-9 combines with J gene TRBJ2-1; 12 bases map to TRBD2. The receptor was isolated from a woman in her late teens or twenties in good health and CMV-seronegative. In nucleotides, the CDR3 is TGTGCCAGCAGCCAGGCTAGCGGGAGGGCCGGGAATGAGCAGTTCTTC. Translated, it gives CASSQASGRAGNEQFF.